A single sample gave rise to the 7 T cell receptor beta chains below, sequenced in a study of T cells in Graves' hyperthyroidism and ophthalmopathy. The source material, RNA transcripts, was used to amplify TCR beta CDR3 regions. Using the HTBI primer set, a first-round RT-PCR was run on the TCR CDR3. MiXCR was run by TCRdb on the multiplex PCR reads, yielding one entry per CDR3 protein. The sample lists about 350,000 distinct CDR3 sequences; 14% were seen once. The sample taken for sequencing was blood. These receptors came from a woman aged 30 to 39 with Graves' hyperthyroidism.

Many counts were recorded for this clonotype. The chain links TRBV20-1 to TRBJ1-5; D is possibly TRBD1 (6 bases). CDR3 size: 14 residues. The germline V gene has CDR1 DFQATT and CDR2 SNEGSKA (reference sequence). V was pared by 1 base and J by 2 bases, with 9 bases between. The DNA for the CDR3 is TGCAGTGCTAGAGTACAGGGTGGCAATCAGCCCCAGCATTTT. Translating it yields CSARVQGGNQPQHF.

The chain recombines TRBV28 with TRBJ2-3; TRBD1 is a possible D gene (5 bases). The ends were cut back, 3 bases at V and 4 bases at J, with 14 bases in the middle. Germline V gene lookup returns CDR1 MDHEN and CDR2 SYDVKM. The CDR3 totals 15 residues. The chain's CDR3 is CASSFSGIKSDTQYF. The CDR3 region has the DNA TGTGCCAGCAGTTTCTCAGGGATAAAGTCAGATACGCAGTATTTT.

This clonotype was counted at least ten times. CDR3 sequence: CASSLDRTYGGYTF. In DNA, the CDR3 is TGTGCCAGCAGCTTAGATAGGACATATGGAGGCTACACCTTC. V gene TRBV11-2 combines with J gene TRBJ1-2, with D perhaps TRBD1 (5 bases). Per the germline V gene, CDR1 is SGHAT and CDR2 is FQNNGV. With 0 bases removed from V and 8 bases from J, the gap between germline ends came to 13 bases. This CDR3 comprises 14 residues.

The table lists this clonotype with many counts. The chain links TRBV2 to TRBJ1-3; 7 bases map to TRBD1. Germline V CDR1 and CDR2: SNHLY, FYNNEI. CDR3 size: 15 residues. V lost 7 bases and J lost 2; bases outside the gene matches: 8. The CDR3 is CASMWDSNTGNTIYF. CDR3 nucleotide sequence: TGTGCCAGCATGTGGGACAGTAATACTGGAAACACCATATATTTT.

The gene calls are TRBV5-1 and TRBJ2-3, with D possibly being TRBD2 (6 bases). There are 16 residues in the CDR3. Germline V gene lookup returns CDR1 SGHRS and CDR2 YFSETQ. V dropped 5 bases and J dropped 6 bases, with 22 bases sitting between them. CDR3 coding DNA: TGCGCCAGCAGGCCCCGGGAGCGGCGCTTGGGGGATACGCAGTATTTT. Translation gives CASRPRERRLGDTQYF.

This clonotype has just a few counts. This chain connects TRBV9 to TRBJ2-3; weak D call: TRBD1 (7 bases). V lost 4 bases to trimming and J lost 2 bases, with 14 bases between them. In germline, CDR1 is SGDLS, CDR2 YYNGEE. This CDR3 has 15 amino acids. The CDR3 nucleotides read TGTGCCAGCAGCCCAGGGGGGAGTATCACAGATACGCAGTATTTT. Translating gives CASSPGGSITDTQYF.

This clonotype was recorded at least ten times. V gene TRBV28 combines with J gene TRBJ2-7; no definite D call. The CDR3 has 15 amino acids. The germline V and J ends were trimmed by 5 bases and 0 bases, with 14 bases remaining between them. CDR1 and CDR2 from the germline V gene are MDHEN and SYDVKM. This CDR3 is CASSRPGSSSYEQYF. CDR3 DNA: TGTGCCAGCAGTAGGCCCGGGTCCAGCTCCTACGAGCAGTACTTC. The whole variable domain, remainder taken from reference TRBV28 and TRBJ2-7, is DVKVTQSSRYLVKRTGEKVFLECVQDMDHENMFWYRQDPGLGLRLIYFSYDVKMKEKGDIPEGYSVSREKKERFSLILESASTNQTSMYLCASSRPGSSSYEQYFGPGTRLTVT.